These T cell receptor beta chains were read from a single sample in a study of metastatic and nonmetastatic thyroid tumors. TCRdb re-called the PCR reads through MiXCR. This sample has around 20,000 clones; 23% occur once, and the top ten carry about two thirds. Material: blood. The receptors shown here come from a male donor with papillary thyroid cancer or a benign thyroid nodule (not recorded which). Some clones in this sample may be carry-over from other donors' samples. Each CDR3 is given without its conserved first and last residue. Each record gives: V gene, D gene, CDR3 protein. The D gene is left open where the match is weak.

V gene: TRBV6-2/TRBV6-3; D gene: TRBD2; CDR3 protein: ASSYSLAGNTGELF
V gene: TRBV30; D gene: -; CDR3 protein: AWRIQANTEAF
V gene: TRBV7-9; D gene: TRBD1; CDR3 protein: ASSPGQGFYEQY
V gene: TRBV9; D gene: -; CDR3 protein: ASSLDAQGYEQY
V gene: TRBV9; D gene: -; CDR3 protein: ASSPRGQTGAGELF
V gene: TRBV6-5; D gene: -; CDR3 protein: ASGEPQALSLSGNTIY
V gene: TRBV30; D gene: -; CDR3 protein: AWSRTPLAKNIQY
V gene: TRBV27; D gene: -; CDR3 protein: ASSLRFGINSNQPQH
V gene: TRBV15; D gene: -; CDR3 protein: ATSRDYEGGKLF
V gene: TRBV7-9; D gene: TRBD1; CDR3 protein: ASSRIQGALYEQY
V gene: TRBV30; D gene: -; CDR3 protein: AGMGLSGANVLT
V gene: TRBV4-1; D gene: -; CDR3 protein: ASSQGERVRYEQY
V gene: TRBV27; D gene: TRBD1; CDR3 protein: ASSRTGGVNYEQY
V gene: TRBV24-1; D gene: -; CDR3 protein: ATSDGEVSGANVLT